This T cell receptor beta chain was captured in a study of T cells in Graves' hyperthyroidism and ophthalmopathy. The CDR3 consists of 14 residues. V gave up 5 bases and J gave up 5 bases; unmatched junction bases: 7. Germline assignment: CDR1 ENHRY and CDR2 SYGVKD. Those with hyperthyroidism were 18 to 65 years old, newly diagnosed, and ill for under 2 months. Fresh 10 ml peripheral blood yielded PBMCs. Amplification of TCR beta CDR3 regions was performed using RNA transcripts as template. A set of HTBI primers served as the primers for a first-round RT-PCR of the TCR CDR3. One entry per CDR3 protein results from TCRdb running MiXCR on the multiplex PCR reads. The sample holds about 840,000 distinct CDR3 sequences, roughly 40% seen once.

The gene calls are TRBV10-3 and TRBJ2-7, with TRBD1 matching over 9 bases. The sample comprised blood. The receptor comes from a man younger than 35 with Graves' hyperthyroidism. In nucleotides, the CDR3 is TGTGCCATCAGTCGACAGGGGGAACGCAACGAGCAGTACTTC. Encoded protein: CAISRQGERNEQYF.